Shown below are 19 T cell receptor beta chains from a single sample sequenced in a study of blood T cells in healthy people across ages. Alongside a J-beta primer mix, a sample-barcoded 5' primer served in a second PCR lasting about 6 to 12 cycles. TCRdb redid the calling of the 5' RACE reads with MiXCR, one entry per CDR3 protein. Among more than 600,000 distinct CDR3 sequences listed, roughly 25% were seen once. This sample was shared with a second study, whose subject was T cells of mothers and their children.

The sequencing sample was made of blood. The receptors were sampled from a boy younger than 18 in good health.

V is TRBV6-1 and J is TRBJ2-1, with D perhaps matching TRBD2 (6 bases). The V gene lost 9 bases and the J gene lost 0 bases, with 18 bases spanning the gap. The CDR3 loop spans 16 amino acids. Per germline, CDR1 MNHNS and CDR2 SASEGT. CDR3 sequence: CARLQRRVSSYNEQFF. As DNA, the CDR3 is TGTGCCAGACTACAGCGGAGGGTGAGCTCCTACAATGAGCAGTTCTTC.

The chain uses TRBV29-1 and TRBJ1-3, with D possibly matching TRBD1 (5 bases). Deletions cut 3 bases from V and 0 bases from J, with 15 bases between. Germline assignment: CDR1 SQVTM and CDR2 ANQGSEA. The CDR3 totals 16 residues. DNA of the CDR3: TGCAGCGTTGAGGAAGGGGCCCTACACTCTGGAAACACCATATATTTT. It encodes CSVEEGALHSGNTIYF.

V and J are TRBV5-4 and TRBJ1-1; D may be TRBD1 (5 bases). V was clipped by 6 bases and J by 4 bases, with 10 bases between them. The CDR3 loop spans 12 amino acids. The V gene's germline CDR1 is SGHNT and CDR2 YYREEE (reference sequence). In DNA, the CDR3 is TGTGCCAGCATGTCTGGGGGCACTGAAGCTTTCTTT. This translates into CASMSGGTEAFF. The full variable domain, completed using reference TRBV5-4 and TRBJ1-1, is ETGVTQSPTHLIKTRGQQVTLRCSSQSGHNTVSWYQQALGQGPQFIFQYYREEENGRGNFPPRFSGLQFPNYSSELNVNALELDDSALYLCASMSGGTEAFFGQGTRLTVV.

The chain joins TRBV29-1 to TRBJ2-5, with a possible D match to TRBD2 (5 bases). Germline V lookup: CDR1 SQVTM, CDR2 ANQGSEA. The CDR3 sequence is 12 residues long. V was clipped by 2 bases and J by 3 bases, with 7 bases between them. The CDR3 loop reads CSVESGKETQYF. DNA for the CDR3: TGCAGCGTTGAATCGGGAAAAGAGACCCAGTACTTC.

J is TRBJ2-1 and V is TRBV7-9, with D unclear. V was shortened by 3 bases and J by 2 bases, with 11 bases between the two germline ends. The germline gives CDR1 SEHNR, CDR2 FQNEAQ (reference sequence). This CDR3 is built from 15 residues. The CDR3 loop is CASSLDSSTYNEQFF. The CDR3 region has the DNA TGTGCCAGCAGCTTGGATAGCTCAACCTACAATGAGCAGTTCTTC. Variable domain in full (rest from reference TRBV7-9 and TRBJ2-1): DTGVSQNPRHKITKRGQNVTFRCDPISEHNRLYWYRQTLGQGPEFLTYFQNEAQLEKSRLLSDRFSAERPKGSFSTLEIQRTEQGDSAMYLCASSLDSSTYNEQFFGPGTRLTVL.

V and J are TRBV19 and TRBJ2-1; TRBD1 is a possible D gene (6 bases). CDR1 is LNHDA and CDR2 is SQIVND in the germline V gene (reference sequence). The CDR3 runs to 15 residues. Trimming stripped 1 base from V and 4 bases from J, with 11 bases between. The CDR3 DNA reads TGTGCCAGTAGTATAGCCCAGGGGTGGTACAATGAGCAGTTCTTC. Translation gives CASSIAQGWYNEQFF.

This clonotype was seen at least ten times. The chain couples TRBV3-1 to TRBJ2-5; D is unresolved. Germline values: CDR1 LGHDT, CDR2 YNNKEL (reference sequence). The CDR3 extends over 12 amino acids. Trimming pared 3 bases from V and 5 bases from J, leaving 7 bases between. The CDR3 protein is CASSQGVETQYF. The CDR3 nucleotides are TGTGCCAGCAGCCAGGGCGTGGAGACCCAGTACTTC.

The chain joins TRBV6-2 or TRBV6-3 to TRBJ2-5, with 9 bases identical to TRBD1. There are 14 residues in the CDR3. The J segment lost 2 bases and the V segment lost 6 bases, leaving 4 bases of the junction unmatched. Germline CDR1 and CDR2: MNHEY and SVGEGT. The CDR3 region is CASRGQGLQETQYF. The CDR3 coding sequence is TGTGCCAGCAGGGGACAGGGCCTTCAAGAGACCCAGTACTTC.

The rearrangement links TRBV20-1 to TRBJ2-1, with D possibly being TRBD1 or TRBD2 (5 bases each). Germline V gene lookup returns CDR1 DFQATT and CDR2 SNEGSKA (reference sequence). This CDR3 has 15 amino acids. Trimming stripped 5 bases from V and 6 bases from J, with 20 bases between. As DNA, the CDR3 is TGCAGTGCTTACCCGCCGGGACGGTCGCCCAATGAGCAGTTCTTC. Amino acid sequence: CSAYPPGRSPNEQFF.

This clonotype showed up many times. The DNA of the CDR3 is TGTGCCAGCAGCCAAGGGGGCTATGGCTACACCTTC. This codes for CASSQGGYGYTF. The V gene is TRBV3-1, the J gene TRBJ1-2; D is undetermined. Looked up from germline, CDR1 is LGHDT and CDR2 is YNNKEL (reference sequence). The CDR3 runs 12 residues. The V and J ends lost 1 base and 4 bases respectively, with 4 bases between them.

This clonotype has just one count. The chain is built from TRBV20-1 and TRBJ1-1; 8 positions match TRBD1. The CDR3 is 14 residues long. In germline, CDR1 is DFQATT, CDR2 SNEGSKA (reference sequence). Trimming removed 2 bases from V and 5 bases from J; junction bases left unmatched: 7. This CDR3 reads CSARFPTGGTEAFF. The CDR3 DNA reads TGCAGTGCTAGATTCCCCACAGGGGGAACTGAAGCTTTCTTT.

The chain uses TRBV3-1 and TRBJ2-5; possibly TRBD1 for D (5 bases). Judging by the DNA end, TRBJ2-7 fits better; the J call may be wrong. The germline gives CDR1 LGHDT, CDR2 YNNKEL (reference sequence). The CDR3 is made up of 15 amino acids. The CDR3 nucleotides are TGTGCCAGCAGCCAGGGTAGGGGTAGCTCCTACGAGCAGTACTTC. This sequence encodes CASSQGRGSSYEQYF.

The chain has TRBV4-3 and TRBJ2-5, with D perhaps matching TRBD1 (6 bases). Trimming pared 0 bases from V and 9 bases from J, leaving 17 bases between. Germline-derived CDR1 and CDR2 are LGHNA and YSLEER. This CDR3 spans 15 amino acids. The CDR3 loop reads CASSQDRSTGRPQYF. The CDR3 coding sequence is TGCGCCAGCAGCCAAGATCGGTCGACAGGAAGGCCCCAGTACTTC.

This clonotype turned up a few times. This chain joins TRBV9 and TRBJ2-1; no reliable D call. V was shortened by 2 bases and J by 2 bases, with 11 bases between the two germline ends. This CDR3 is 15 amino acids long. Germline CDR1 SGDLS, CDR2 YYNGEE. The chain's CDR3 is CASSVAPDAYNEQFF. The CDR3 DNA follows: TGTGCCAGCAGCGTCGCTCCAGACGCCTACAATGAGCAGTTCTTC. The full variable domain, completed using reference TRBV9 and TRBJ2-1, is DSGVTQTPKHLITATGQRVTLRCSPRSGDLSVYWYQQSLDQGLQFLIQYYNGEERAKGNILERFSAQQFPDLHSELNLSSLELGDSALYFCASSVAPDAYNEQFFGPGTRLTVL.

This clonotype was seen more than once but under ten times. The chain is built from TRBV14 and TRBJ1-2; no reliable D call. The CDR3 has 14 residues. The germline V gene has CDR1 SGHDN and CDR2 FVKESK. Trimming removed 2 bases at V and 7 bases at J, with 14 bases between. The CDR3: CASSQRSLLSGYTF. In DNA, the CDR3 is TGTGCCAGCAGCCAACGGAGCCTCTTGAGTGGCTACACCTTC.

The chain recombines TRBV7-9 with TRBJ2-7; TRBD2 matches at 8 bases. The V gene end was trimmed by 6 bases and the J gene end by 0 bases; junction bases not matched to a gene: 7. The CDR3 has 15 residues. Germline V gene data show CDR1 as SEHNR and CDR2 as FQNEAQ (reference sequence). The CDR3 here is CASSPSSGPSYEQYF. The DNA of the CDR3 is TGTGCCAGCAGTCCTTCTAGCGGGCCCTCCTACGAGCAGTACTTC.

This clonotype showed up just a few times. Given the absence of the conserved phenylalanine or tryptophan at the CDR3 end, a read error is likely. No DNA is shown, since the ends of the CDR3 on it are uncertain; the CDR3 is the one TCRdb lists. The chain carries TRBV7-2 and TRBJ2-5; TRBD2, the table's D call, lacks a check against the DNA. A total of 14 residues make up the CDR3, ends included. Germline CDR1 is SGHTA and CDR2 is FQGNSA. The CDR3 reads CASSLEAWREPRSV.

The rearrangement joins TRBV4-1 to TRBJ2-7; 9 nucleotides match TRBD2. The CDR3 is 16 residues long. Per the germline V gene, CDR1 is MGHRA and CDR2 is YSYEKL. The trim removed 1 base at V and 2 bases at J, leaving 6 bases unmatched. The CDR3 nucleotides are TGCGCCAGCAGCCAAGGTTCTAGCGGGAAGGCCTACGAGCAGTACTTC. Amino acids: CASSQGSSGKAYEQYF.

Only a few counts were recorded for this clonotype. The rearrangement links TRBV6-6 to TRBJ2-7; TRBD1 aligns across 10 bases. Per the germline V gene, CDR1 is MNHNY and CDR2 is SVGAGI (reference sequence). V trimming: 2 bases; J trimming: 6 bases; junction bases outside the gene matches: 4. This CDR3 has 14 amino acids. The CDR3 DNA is TGTGCCAGCAGTTACAGGGGACAGGGGAGCGAGCAGTACTTC. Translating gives CASSYRGQGSEQYF.